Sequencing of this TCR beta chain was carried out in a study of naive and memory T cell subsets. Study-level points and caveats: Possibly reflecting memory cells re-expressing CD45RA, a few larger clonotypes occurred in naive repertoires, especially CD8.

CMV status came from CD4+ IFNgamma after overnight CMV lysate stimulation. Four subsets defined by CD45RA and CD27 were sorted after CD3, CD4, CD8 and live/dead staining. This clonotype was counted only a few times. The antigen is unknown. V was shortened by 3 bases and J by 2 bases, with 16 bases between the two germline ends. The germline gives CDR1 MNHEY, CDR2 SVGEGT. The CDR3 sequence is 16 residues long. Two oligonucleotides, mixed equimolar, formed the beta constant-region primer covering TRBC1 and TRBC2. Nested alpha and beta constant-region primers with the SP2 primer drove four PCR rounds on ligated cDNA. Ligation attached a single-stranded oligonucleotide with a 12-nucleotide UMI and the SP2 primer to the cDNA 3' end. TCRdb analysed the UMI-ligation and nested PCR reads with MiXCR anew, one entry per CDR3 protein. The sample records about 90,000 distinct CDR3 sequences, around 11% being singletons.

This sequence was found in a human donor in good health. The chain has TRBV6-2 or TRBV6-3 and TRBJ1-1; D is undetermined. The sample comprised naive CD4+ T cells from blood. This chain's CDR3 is CASSYFGRFLNTEAFF. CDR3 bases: TGTGCCAGCAGTTATTTTGGGAGATTCCTTAACACTGAAGCTTTCTTT.